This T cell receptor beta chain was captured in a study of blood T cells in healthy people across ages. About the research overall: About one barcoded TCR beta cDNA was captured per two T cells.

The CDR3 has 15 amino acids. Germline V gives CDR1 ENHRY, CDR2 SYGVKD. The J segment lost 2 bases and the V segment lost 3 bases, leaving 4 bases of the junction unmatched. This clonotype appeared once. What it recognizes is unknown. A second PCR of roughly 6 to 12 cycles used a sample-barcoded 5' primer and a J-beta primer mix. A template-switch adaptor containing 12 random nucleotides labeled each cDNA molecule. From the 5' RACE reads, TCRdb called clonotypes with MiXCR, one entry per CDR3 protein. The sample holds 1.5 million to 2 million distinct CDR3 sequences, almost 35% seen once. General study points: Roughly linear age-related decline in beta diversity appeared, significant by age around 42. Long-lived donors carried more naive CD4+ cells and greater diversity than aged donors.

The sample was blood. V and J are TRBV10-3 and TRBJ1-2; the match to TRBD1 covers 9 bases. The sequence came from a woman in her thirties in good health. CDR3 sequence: CAISESDRGNYGYTF. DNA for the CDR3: TGTGCCATCAGTGAATCAGACAGGGGGAACTATGGCTACACCTTC.